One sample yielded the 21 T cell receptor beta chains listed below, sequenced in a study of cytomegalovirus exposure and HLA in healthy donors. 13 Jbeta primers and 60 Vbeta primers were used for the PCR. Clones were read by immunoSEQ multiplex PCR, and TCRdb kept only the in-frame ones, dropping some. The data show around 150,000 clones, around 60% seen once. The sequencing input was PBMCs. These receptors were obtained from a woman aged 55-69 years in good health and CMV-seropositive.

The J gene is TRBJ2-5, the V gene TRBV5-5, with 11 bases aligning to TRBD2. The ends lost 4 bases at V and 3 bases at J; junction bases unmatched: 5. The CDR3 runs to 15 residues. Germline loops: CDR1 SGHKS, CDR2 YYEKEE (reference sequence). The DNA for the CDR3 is TGTGCCAGCAGCCAACAACTAGCGGGAGAAGAGACCCAGTACTTC. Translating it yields CASSQQLAGEETQYF.

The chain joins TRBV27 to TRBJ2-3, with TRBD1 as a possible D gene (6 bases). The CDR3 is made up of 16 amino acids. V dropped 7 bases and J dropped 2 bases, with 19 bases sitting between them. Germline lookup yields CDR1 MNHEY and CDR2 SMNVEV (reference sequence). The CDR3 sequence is CASTLRQDQITDTQYF. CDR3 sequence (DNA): TGTGCCAGCACCCTCCGACAGGACCAAATCACAGATACGCAGTATTTT.

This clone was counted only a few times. CDR3 coding DNA: TGTGCCAGCTCCCGGACTAGCGGGTTTACAGATACGCAGTATTTT. Translating it yields CASSRTSGFTDTQYF. The V call is TRBV18, the J call TRBJ2-3; 11 bases agree with TRBD2. The CDR3 is made up of 15 amino acids. In germline, CDR1 is KGHSH, CDR2 LQKENI. The trim removed 6 bases at V and 3 bases at J, leaving 5 bases unmatched. The complete variable domain, with remaining parts taken from reference TRBV18 and TRBJ2-3, reads NAGVMQNPRHLVRRRGQEARLRCSPMKGHSHVYWYRQLPEEGLKFMVYLQKENIIDESGMPKERFSAEFPKEGPSILRIQQVVRGDSAAYFCASSRTSGFTDTQYFGPGTRLTVL.

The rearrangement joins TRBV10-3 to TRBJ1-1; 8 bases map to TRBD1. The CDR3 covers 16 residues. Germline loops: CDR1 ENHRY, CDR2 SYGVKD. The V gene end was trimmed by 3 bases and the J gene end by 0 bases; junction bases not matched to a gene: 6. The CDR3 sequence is CAISERGTGMNTEAFF. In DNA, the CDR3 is TGTGCCATCAGTGAAAGAGGGACAGGAATGAACACTGAAGCTTTCTTT.

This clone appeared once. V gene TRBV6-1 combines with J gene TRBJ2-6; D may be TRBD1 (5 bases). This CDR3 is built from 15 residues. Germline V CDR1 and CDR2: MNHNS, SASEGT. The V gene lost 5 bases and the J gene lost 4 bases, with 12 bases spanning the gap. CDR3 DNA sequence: TGTGCCAGCAGTACCCCAGGGAACGGGGCCAACGTCCTGACTTTC. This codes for CASSTPGNGANVLTF.

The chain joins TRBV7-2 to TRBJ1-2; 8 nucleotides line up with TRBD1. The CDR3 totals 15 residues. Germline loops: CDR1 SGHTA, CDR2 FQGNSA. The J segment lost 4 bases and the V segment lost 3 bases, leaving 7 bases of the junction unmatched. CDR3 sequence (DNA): TGTGCCAGCAGCTTTTCTCAGGGGGCGGGCTATGGCTACACCTTC. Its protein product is CASSFSQGAGYGYTF.

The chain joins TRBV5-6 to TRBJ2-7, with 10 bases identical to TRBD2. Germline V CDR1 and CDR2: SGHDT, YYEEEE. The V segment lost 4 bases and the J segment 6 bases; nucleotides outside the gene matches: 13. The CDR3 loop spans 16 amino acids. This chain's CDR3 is CASSLSPSGRFGEQYF. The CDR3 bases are TGTGCCAGCAGCCTATCCCCTAGCGGGAGATTTGGCGAGCAGTACTTC.

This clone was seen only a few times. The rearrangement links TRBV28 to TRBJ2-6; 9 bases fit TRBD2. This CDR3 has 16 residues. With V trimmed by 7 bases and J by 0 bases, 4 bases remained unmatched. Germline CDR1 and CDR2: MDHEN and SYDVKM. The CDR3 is CASNDSGSSGANVLTF. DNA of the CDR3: TGTGCCAGCAATGATAGCGGGAGCTCTGGGGCCAACGTCCTGACTTTC.

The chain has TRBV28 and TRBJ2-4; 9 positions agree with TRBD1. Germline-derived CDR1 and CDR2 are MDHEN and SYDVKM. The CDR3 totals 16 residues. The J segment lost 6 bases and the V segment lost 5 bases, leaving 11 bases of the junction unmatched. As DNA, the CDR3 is TGTGCCAGCAGTGGGGGGACGACGGACAGGGGAAACATTCAGTACTTC. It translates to CASSGGTTDRGNIQYF.

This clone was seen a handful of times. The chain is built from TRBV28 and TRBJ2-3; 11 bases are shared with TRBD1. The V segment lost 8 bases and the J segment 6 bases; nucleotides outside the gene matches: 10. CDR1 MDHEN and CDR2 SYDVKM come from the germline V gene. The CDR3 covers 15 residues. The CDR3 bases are TGTGCCAGCCGACTTTCCGGGACAGGGGGGGATACGCAGTATTTT. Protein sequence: CASRLSGTGGDTQYF. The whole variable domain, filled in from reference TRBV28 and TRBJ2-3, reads DVKVTQSSRYLVKRTGEKVFLECVQDMDHENMFWYRQDPGLGLRLIYFSYDVKMKEKGDIPEGYSVSREKKERFSLILESASTNQTSMYLCASRLSGTGGDTQYFGPGTRLTVL.

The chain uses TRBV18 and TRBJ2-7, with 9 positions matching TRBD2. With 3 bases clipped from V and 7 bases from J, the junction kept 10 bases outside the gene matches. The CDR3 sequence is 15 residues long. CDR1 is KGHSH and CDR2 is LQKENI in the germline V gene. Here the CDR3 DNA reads TGTGCCAGCTCACCGTCGGCGGGAGGGCCGGGGGAGCAGTACTTC. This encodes CASSPSAGGPGEQYF. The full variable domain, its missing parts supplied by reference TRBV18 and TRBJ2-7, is NAGVMQNPRHLVRRRGQEARLRCSPMKGHSHVYWYRQLPEEGLKFMVYLQKENIIDESGMPKERFSAEFPKEGPSILRIQQVVRGDSAAYFCASSPSAGGPGEQYFGPGTRLTVT.

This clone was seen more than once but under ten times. CDR3 protein: CASSSGTSVYEQYF. As DNA, the CDR3 is TGTGCCAGCAGCTCCGGGACTAGCGTCTACGAGCAGTACTTC. The chain combines TRBV5-6 with TRBJ2-7, with 10 bases aligning to TRBD2. Trimming at V came to 3 bases and at J to 3 bases, leaving 3 bases not matched to a gene. Germline V gene data show CDR1 as SGHDT and CDR2 as YYEEEE. This CDR3 comprises 14 residues.

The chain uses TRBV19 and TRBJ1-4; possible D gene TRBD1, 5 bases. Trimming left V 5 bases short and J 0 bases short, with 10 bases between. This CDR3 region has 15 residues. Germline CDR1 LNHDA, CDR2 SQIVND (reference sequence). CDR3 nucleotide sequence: TGTGCCAGTAGTCTGGGGACTCCAACTAATGAAAAACTGTTTTTT. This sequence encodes CASSLGTPTNEKLFF.

CDR3 sequence reads: CASRGGNTIYF. The CDR3 DNA reads TGTGCCAGCCGGGGGGGAAACACCATATATTTT. The chain uses TRBV6-5 and TRBJ1-3; D is perhaps TRBD1 (5 bases). CDR1 and CDR2 (germline): MNHEY, SVGAGI. Trimming stripped 8 bases from V and 4 bases from J, with 6 bases between. The CDR3 loop spans 11 amino acids.

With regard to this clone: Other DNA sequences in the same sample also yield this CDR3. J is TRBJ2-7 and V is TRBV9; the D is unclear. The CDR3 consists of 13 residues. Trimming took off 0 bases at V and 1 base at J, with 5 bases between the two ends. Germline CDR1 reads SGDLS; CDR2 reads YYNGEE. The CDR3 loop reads CASSVGQSYEQYF. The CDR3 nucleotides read TGTGCCAGCAGCGTAGGGCAGTCCTACGAGCAGTACTTC.

CDR3 nucleotides: TGTGCCAGCAGGGACAGTATCAAAAACATTCAGTACTTC. As protein: CASRDSIKNIQYF. This sequence joins TRBV28 and TRBJ2-4; a possible D gene is TRBD1 (6 bases). The CDR3 has 13 residues. V lost 6 bases, J lost 3 bases, and 9 bases lay in between. Germline CDR1 reads MDHEN; CDR2 reads SYDVKM.

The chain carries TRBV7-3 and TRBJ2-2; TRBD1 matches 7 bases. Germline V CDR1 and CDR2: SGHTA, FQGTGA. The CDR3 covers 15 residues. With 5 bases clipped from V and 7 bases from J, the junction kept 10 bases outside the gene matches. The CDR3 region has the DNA TGTGCCAGCAGCCCGGGACAGCTTGGAGACGGGGAGCTGTTTTTT. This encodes CASSPGQLGDGELFF.

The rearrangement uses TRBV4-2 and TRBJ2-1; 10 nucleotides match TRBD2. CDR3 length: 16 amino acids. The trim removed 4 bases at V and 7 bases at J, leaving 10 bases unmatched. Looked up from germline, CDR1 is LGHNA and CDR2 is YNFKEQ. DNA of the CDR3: TGTGCCAGCAGCCTTCGGACTAGCGGAGGGGAGAATGAGCAGTTCTTC. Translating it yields CASSLRTSGGENEQFF.

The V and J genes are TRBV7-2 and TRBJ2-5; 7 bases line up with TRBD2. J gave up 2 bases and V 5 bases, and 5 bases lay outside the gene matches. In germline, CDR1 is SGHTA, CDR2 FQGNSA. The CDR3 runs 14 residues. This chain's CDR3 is CASSRGSGQETQYF. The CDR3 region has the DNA TGTGCCAGCAGCCGTGGTAGCGGGCAAGAGACCCAGTACTTC.

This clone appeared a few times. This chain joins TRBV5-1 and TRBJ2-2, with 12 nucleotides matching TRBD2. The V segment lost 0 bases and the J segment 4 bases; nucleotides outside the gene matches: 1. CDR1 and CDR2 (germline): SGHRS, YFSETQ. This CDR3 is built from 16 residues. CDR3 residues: CASSLAGLAGTGELFF. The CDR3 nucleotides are TGCGCCAGCAGCTTGGCGGGACTAGCGGGCACCGGGGAGCTGTTTTTT.

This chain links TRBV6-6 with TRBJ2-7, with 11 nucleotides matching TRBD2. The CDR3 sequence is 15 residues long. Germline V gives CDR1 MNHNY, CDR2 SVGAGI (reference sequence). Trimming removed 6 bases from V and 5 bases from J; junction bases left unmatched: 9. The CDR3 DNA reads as TGTGCCAGCAGAAGCGGACTAGCGGGCACCAACGAGCAGTACTTC. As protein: CASRSGLAGTNEQYF.